The T cell receptor (beta chain) described here comes from a study of blood T cells in healthy people across ages. General observations from the study: Using unsorted PBMCs precluded a conclusive naive versus antigen-experienced comparison.

Using a J-beta primer mix together with a sample-barcoded 5' primer, a second PCR was run for roughly 7 to 12 cycles. All samples gave at least 2.5 million CDR3-containing paired-end reads. TCRdb passed the 5' RACE reads through MiXCR, listing each CDR3 protein once. Of under 2,000,000 distinct CDR3 sequences in the sample, roughly 50% were seen once. This CDR3 is built from 17 residues. V was clipped by 3 bases and J by 2 bases; unmatched bases: 8. The germline V gene encodes CDR1 SGHTA and CDR2 FQGNSA. This clonotype was seen a few times. Its antigen is currently unknown. The sample, roughly 9.1 milliliters of peripheral blood, was drawn from each donor.

The sample comprised blood. The TCR sequence derives from a woman in her thirties or forties in good health. The gene calls are TRBV7-2 and TRBJ2-7, with TRBD2 matching over 12 bases. The CDR3 spells CASSFTSGGNMAYEQYF. In DNA, the CDR3 is TGTGCCAGCAGCTTCACTAGCGGGGGGAATATGGCCTACGAGCAGTACTTC.